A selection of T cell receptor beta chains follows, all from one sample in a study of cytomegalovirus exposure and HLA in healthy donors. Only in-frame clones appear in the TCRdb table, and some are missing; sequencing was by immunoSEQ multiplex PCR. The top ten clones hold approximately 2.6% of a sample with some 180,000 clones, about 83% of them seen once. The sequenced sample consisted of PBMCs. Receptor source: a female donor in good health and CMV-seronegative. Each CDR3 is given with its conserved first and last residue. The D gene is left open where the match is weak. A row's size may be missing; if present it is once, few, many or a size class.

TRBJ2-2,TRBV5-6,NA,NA,CASSRERHTGELFF,TGTGCCAGCAGCCGCGAGCGGCACACCGGGGAGCTGTTTTTT
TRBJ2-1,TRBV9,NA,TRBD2,CASSVLVSGRGDEQFF,TGTGCCAGCAGCGTACTGGTTAGCGGGAGGGGGGATGAGCAGTTCTTC
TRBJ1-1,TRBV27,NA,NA,CASSLSQGFEAFF,TGTGCCAGCAGTTTATCGCAGGGTTTTGAAGCTTTCTTT
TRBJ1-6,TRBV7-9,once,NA,CASSLGPTGRASPLHF,TGTGCCAGCAGCTTGGGACCCACAGGGCGGGCTTCACCCCTCCACTTT
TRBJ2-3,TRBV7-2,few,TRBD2,CASSFLREGTDTQYF,TGTGCCAGCAGCTTCCTGCGGGAGGGGACAGATACGCAGTATTTT
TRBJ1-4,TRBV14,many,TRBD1,CASNLQGAGEKLFF,TGTGCCAGCAACCTACAGGGGGCAGGAGAAAAACTGTTTTTT
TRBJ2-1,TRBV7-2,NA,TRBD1,CASSLGTGDYNEQFF,TGTGCCAGCAGCTTAGGGACAGGGGACTACAATGAGCAGTTCTTC
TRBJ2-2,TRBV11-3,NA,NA,CASSPSWTGELFF,TGTGCCAGCAGCCCGAGTTGGACCGGGGAGCTGTTTTTT
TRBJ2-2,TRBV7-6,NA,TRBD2,CASSLPDREGGELFF,TGTGCCAGCAGCTTACCGGACCGGGAGGGAGGGGAGCTGTTTTTT
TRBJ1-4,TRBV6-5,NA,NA,CASTGRGGEKLFF,TGTGCCAGCACGGGGAGGGGGGGTGAAAAACTGTTTTTT
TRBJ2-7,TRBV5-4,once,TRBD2,CASSILAGGPYEQYF,TGTGCCAGCAGCATACTAGCGGGAGGGCCCTACGAGCAGTACTTC
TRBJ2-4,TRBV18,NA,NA,CASSPNARNIQYF,TGTGCCAGCTCCCCAAACGCCAGAAACATTCAGTACTTC
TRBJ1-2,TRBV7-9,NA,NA,CASSSPRDLNGYTF,TGTGCCAGCAGCTCCCCCCGGGATCTAAATGGCTACACCTTC
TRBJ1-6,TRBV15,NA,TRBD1,CATSRDRQGGLPLHF,TGTGCCACCAGCAGAGATAGACAGGGGGGACTCCCCCTCCACTTT
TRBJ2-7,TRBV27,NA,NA,CASSLSRGAYEQYF,TGTGCCAGCAGTTTGTCCAGGGGGGCCTACGAGCAGTACTTC
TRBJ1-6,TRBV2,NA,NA,CASSGTLVSYNSPLHF,TGTGCCAGCTCCGGGACACTGGTCTCCTATAATTCACCCCTCCACTTT
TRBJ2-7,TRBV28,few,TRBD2,CASSSAGRAFTYEQYF,TGTGCCAGCAGTTCCGCCGGGAGGGCCTTCACCTACGAGCAGTACTTC